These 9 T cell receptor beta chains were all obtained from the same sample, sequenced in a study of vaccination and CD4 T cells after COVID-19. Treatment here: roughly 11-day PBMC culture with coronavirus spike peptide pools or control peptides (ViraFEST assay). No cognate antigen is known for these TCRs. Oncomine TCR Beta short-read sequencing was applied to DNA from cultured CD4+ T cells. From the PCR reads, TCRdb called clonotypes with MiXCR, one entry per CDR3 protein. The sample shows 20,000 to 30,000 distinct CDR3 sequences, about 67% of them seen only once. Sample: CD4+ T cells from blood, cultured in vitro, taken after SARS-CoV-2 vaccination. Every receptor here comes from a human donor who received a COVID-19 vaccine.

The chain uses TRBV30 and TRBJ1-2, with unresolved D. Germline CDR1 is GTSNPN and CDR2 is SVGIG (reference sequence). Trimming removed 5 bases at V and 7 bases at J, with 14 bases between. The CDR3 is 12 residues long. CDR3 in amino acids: CAWSSFAGGYTF. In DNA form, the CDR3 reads TGTGCCTGGTCCAGTTTTGCGGGTGGCTACACCTTC.

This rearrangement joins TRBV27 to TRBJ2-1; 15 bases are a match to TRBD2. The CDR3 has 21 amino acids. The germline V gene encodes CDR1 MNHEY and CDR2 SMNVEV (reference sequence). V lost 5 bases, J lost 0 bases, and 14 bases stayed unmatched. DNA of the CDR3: TGTGCCAGCAGTGGGCGTATTCCGGGACTAGCGGGGGGCGGCTCCTACAATGAGCAGTTCTTC. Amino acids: CASSGRIPGLAGGGSYNEQFF.

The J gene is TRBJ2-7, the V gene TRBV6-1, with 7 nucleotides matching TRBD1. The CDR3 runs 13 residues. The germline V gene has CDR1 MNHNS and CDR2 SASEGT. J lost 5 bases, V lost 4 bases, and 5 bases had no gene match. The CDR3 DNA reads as TGTGCCAGCAGTGGCGACAGGGCCGACGAGCAGTACTTC. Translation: CASSGDRADEQYF.

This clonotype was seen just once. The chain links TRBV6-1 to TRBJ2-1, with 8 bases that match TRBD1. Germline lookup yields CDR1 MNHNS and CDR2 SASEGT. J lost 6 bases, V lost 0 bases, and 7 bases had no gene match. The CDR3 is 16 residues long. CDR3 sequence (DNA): TGTGCCAGCAGTGAAGCTCAGGGGGCGCGAGGCAATGAGCAGTTCTTC. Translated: CASSEAQGARGNEQFF.

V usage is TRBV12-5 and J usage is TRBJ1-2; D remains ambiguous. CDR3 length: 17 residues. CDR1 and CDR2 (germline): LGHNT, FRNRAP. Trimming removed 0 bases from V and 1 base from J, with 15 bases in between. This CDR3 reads CASGLVHVSGINYGYTF. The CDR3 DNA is TGTGCTAGTGGTTTGGTACATGTTTCCGGGATTAACTATGGCTACACCTTC.

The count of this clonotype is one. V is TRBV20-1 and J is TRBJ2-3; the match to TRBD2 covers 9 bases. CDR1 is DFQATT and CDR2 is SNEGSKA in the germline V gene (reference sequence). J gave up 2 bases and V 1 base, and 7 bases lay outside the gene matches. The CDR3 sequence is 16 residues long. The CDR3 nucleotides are TGCAGTGCTAGAGTGTCGCGGGGGGGCTCCACAGATACGCAGTATTTT. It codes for CSARVSRGGSTDTQYF.

CDR3 DNA sequence: TGTGCCAGCAGCAGGGACTCCTATAATTCACCCCTCCACTTT. Amino acid sequence: CASSRDSYNSPLHF. The V and J genes are TRBV2 and TRBJ1-6; TRBD1 might be the D (5 bases). Germline assignment: CDR1 SNHLY and CDR2 FYNNEI. Trimming stripped 6 bases from V and 0 bases from J, with 6 bases between. The CDR3 is 14 residues long.

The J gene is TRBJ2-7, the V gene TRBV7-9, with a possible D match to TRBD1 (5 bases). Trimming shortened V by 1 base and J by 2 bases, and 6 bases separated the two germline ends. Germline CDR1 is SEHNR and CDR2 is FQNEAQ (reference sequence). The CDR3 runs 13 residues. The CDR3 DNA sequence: TGTGCCAGCAGCTTAGGCAGGGCCTACGAGCAGTACTTC. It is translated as CASSLGRAYEQYF.

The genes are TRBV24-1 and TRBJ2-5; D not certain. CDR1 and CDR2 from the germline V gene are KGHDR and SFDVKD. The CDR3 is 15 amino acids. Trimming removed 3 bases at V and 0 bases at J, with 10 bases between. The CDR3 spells CATSDPSGYQETQYF. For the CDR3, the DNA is TGTGCCACCAGTGATCCTTCCGGGTACCAAGAGACCCAGTACTTC.